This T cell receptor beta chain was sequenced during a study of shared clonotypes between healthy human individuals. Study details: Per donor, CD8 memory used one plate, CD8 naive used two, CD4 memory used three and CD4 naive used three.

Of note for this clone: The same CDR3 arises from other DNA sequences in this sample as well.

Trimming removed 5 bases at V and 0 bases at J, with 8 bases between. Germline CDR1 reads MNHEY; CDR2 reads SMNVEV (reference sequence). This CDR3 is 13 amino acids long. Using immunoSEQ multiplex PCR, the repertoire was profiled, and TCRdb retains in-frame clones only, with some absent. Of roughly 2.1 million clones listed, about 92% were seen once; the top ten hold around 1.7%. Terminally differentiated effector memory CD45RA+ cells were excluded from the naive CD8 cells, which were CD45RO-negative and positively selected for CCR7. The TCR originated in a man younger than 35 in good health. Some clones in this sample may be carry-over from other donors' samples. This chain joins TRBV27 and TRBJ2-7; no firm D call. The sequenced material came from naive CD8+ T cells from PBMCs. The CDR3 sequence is CASSDSSSYEQYF. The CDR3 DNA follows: TGTGCCAGCAGTGACTCGAGCTCCTACGAGCAGTACTTC.